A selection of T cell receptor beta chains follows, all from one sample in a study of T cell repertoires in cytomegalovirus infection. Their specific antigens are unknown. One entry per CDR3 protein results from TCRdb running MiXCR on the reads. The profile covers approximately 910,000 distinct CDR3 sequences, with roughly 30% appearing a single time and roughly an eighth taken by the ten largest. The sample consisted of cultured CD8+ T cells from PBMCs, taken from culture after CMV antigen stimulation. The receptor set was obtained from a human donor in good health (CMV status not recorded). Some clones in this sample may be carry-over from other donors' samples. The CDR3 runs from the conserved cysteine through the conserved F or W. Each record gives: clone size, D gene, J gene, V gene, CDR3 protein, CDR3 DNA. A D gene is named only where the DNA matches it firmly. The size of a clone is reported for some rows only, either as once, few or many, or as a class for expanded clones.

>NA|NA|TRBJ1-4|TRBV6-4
CASSDAGEKLFF
TGTGCCAGCAGTGACGCTGGTGAAAAACTGTTTTTT
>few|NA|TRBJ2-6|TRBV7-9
CASSTRNAGANVLTF
TGTGCCAGCAGCACAAGAAACGCTGGGGCCAACGTCCTGACTTTC
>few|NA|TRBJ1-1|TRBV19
CASSMYVNTEAFF
TGTGCCAGTAGTATGTATGTCAACACTGAAGCTTTCTTT
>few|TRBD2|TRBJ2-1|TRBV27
CASSLIGGDNEQFF
TGTGCCAGCAGCTTAATCGGGGGGGACAATGAGCAGTTCTTC
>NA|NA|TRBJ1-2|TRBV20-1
CSAQGSGYTF
TGCAGTGCCCAGGGATCTGGCTACACCTTC
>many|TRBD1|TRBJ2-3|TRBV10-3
CATRAGTGVWYTQYF
TGTGCCACTCGAGCCGGGACAGGGGTTTGGTATACGCAGTATTTT
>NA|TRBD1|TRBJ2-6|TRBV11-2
CASSLGGGTGFSGANVLTF
TGTGCCAGCAGCTTAGGGGGCGGGACAGGGTTCTCTGGGGCCAACGTCCTGACTTTC
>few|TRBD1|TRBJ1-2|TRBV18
CASSPGGTGHYGYTF
TGTGCCAGCTCACCAGGTGGGACAGGTCACTATGGCTACACCTTC
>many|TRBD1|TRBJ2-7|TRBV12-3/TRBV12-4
CASSPGTDSYEQYF
TGTGCCAGCAGTCCCGGGACAGATTCCTACGAGCAGTACTTC
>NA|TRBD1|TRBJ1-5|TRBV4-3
CASSQDLYGTGAQPQHF
TGCGCCAGCAGCCAAGATCTTTACGGGACAGGGGCTCAGCCCCAGCATTTT
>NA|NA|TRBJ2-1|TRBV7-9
CASKAASSYNEQFF
TGTGCCAGCAAAGCGGCTAGCTCCTACAATGAGCAGTTCTTC
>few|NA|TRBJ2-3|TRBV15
CATSRVGGGTDTQYF
TGTGCCACCAGCAGAGTTGGTGGAGGCACAGATACGCAGTATTTT
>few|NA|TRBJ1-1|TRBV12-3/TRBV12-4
CASIYGNTEAFF
TGTGCCAGCATTTACGGTAACACTGAAGCTTTCTTT
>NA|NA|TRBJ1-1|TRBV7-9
CASSKEYTEAFF
TGTGCCAGCAGCAAGGAGTACACTGAAGCTTTCTTT
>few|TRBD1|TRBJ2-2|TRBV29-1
CSAPSGTGHTGELFF
TGCAGCGCCCCTTCCGGGACAGGGCACACCGGGGAGCTGTTTTTT
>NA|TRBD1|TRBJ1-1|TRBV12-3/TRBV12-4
CASSWTGGDPEAFF
TGTGCCAGCAGTTGGACAGGGGGCGATCCTGAAGCTTTCTTT
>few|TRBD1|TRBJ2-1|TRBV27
CASSPLSTGVGQFF
TGTGCCAGCAGTCCATTATCGACAGGGGTAGGGCAGTTCTTC
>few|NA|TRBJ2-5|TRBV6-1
CASITDIYQETQYF
TGTGCCAGCATTACAGACATCTACCAAGAGACCCAGTACTTC
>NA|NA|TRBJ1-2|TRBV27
CASSPRGSYYGYTF
TGTGCCAGCAGTCCCAGGGGTTCCTACTATGGCTACACCTTC
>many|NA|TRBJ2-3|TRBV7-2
CASSSRGVGDTQYF
TGTGCCAGCAGCTCGAGGGGGGTGGGAGATACGCAGTATTTT
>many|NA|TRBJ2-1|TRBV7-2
CASSSDWNEQFF
TGTGCCAGCAGCTCCGACTGGAATGAGCAGTTCTTC